Each of the 16 T cell receptor beta chains below was sequenced from the same sample in a study of regulatory T cells in long-lasting Graves disease (dated by TCRdb to the early 2020s). Receptors were amplified or captured by multiplex PCR. The sample was run on an Illumina HiSeq 4000. TCR beta libraries were built with iRepertoire HTBI primers and Arm-PCR amplification of CDR3 regions. Through fastp at Q25 and MiXCR, TCRdb rebuilt clones from the public reads, retaining in-frame beta chains. Every CDR3 protein is listed once, alongside the most common genes and DNA of its rows. The sample has some 560,000 distinct CDR3 sequences on record, more than 15% of them singletons. The ten largest make up about 25% of the sample. This sample's time point label indicates: newly diagnosed GD, antithyroid drugs for less than 3 months. RNA was extracted from PBMCs in TRIzol for both TCR sequencing and RNA sequencing.

The sample also formed part of further work on T cells in Graves' hyperthyroidism and ophthalmopathy.

The specimen comprised peripheral blood mononuclear cells (PBMCs), sampled at new diagnosis, from a patient treated with antithyroid drugs. The receptors derive from a woman aged 35-65 years with Graves disease. Donor details come from another sample of the same person, matched by shared clones.

This clonotype appeared a few times. The gene calls are TRBV6-4 and TRBJ1-2; D perhaps matches TRBD1 (5 bases). Trimming removed 0 bases from V and 1 base from J, with 9 bases in between. The CDR3 spans 15 residues. CDR1 is MRHNA and CDR2 is SNTAGT in the germline V gene. CDR3 nucleotide sequence: TGTGCCAGCAGTGACTCCGCCAGGGTTAACTATGGCTACACCTTC. As protein: CASSDSARVNYGYTF.

This clonotype has more than one count but fewer than ten. The CDR3 DNA sequence: TGTGCCAGCAGCTTAGCGTCTCGGAACACTGAAGCTTTCTTT. As protein: CASSLASRNTEAFF. The genes are TRBV7-2 and TRBJ1-1; D unresolved. In germline, CDR1 is SGHTA, CDR2 FQGNSA. CDR3 length equals 14 residues. V was pared by 0 bases and J by 1 base, with 6 bases between.

This clonotype was detected many times. The gene calls are TRBV28 and TRBJ2-3; 12 bases line up with TRBD2. The CDR3 extends over 19 amino acids. Losses at the gene ends were 5 bases for V and 1 base for J; bases not matched to a gene: 13. Looked up from germline, CDR1 is MDHEN and CDR2 is SYDVKM. The CDR3 DNA sequence: TGTGCCAGCAGTCTGGATGCTAGCGGGGGGGTCTACCGCACAGATACGCAGTATTTT. This gives the protein CASSLDASGGVYRTDTQYF. Full variable domain (rest looked up from reference TRBV28 and TRBJ2-3): DVKVTQSSRYLVKRTGEKVFLECVQDMDHENMFWYRQDPGLGLRLIYFSYDVKMKEKGDIPEGYSVSREKKERFSLILESASTNQTSMYLCASSLDASGGVYRTDTQYFGPGTRLTVL.

The chain couples TRBV6-1 to TRBJ2-1, with 7 bases lining up with TRBD2. J gave up 0 bases and V 5 bases, and 4 bases lay outside the gene matches. This CDR3 is built from 15 residues. CDR1 is MNHNS and CDR2 is SASEGT in the germline V gene. The CDR3 sequence is CASSLIAGSYNEQFF. DNA for the CDR3: TGTGCCAGCAGTCTCATAGCGGGCTCCTACAATGAGCAGTTCTTC.

This clonotype was seen repeatedly, ten times or more. The chain couples TRBV11-2 to TRBJ1-4, with D possibly TRBD1 on 5 matching bases. The CDR3 contains 16 residues. V lost 5 bases and J lost 4, with 17 bases in between. Looked up from germline, CDR1 is SGHAT and CDR2 is FQNNGV. The DNA of the CDR3 is TGTGCCAGCAGCCCGGACCAGCCAAGGGGTAATGAAAAACTGTTTTTT. Translating it yields CASSPDQPRGNEKLFF.

This clonotype was seen ten or more times. CDR3 sequence reads: CASSQEVGVGTEAFF. CDR3 DNA: TGTGCCAGCAGCCAAGAGGTGGGGGTGGGCACTGAAGCTTTCTTT. The V gene is TRBV3-1, the J gene TRBJ1-1; D perhaps matches TRBD1 (5 bases). Deletions cut 0 bases from V and 4 bases from J, with 12 bases between. Per the germline V gene, CDR1 is LGHDT and CDR2 is YNNKEL (reference sequence). This CDR3 has 15 residues.

This clonotype was seen many times. J is TRBJ1-5 and V is TRBV28, with D tentatively TRBD1 (6 bases). Between the trimmed V and J ends, which lost 6 bases and 8 bases, there was a span of 17 bases. Looked up from germline, CDR1 is MDHEN and CDR2 is SYDVKM. CDR3 length equals 14 residues. DNA for the CDR3: TGTGCCAGCAGCCTTCCGGGGGGCGGAGAGCCCCAGCATTTT. This encodes CASSLPGGGEPQHF.

This clonotype has a handful of counts. This chain links TRBV7-9 with TRBJ1-1, with D perhaps TRBD1 (6 bases). This CDR3 region has 11 residues. V lost 5 bases to trimming and J lost 11 bases, with 12 bases between them. The germline V gene encodes CDR1 SEHNR and CDR2 FQNEAQ (reference sequence). The CDR3 reads CASSPAQGAFF. In DNA, the CDR3 is TGTGCCAGCAGCCCAGCCCAGGGGGCTTTCTTT.

There are many counts of this clonotype. J is TRBJ1-4 and V is TRBV12-3 or TRBV12-4; TRBD1 might be the D (6 bases). The CDR3 has 17 residues. The V end was cut by 3 bases, the J end by 4 bases, with 18 bases between. The CDR3 loop is CASSLGRGLSDNEKLFF. CDR3 bases: TGTGCCAGCAGTTTGGGCAGGGGCCTGAGTGATAATGAAAAACTGTTTTTT.

This clonotype was counted many times. The gene calls are TRBV12-3 or TRBV12-4 and TRBJ1-2; D possibly corresponds to TRBD1 (5 bases). The CDR3 totals 13 residues. The ends were cut back, 5 bases at V and 4 bases at J, with 11 bases in the middle. The CDR3 DNA sequence: TGTGCCAGCAGTCCCCGTGACAGCTATGGCTACACCTTC. Residues: CASSPRDSYGYTF.

This clonotype was seen repeatedly, ten times or more. This chain links TRBV12-3 or TRBV12-4 with TRBJ1-2; 8 bases map to TRBD1. V lost 5 bases and J lost 4; bases outside the gene matches: 12. This CDR3 contains 16 residues. CDR3 coding DNA: TGTGCCAGCAGTCCCTCCCCCGGGACAGGAATCTATGGCTACACCTTC. It specifies CASSPSPGTGIYGYTF.

The chain uses TRBV27 and TRBJ1-3; 9 bases are shared with TRBD1. The CDR3 contains 13 residues. Looked up from germline, CDR1 is MNHEY and CDR2 is SMNVEV (reference sequence). The junction had 3 bases not matched to a gene; V was cut back by 8 bases and J by 4 bases. DNA for the CDR3: TGTGCCAGCGGACAGGGGACGGGAAACACCATATATTTT. Amino acids: CASGQGTGNTIYF.

This clonotype was seen at least ten times. The V call is TRBV3-1, the J call TRBJ1-5, with a tentative D call TRBD1 (6 bases). This CDR3 comprises 15 residues. Germline V lookup: CDR1 LGHDT, CDR2 YNNKEL (reference sequence). V shed 4 bases and J shed 0 bases, with 10 bases lying between them. CDR3 amino acids: CASSLTGRSNQPQHF. Written as DNA, the CDR3 is TGTGCCAGCAGCCTTACAGGGCGTAGCAATCAGCCCCAGCATTTT.

There are many counts of this clonotype. The chain links TRBV27 to TRBJ1-2; possible D gene TRBD1, 5 bases. The CDR3 runs to 13 residues. Trimming shortened V by 5 bases and J by 7 bases, and 14 bases separated the two germline ends. CDR1 is MNHEY, CDR2 SMNVEV, per germline (reference sequence). In DNA form, the CDR3 reads TGTGCCAGCAGTCCCTTTGGGGCGGGTGGCTACACCTTC. Amino acid sequence: CASSPFGAGGYTF.

The V gene is TRBV2, the J gene TRBJ1-4; no clear D. V lost 4 bases to trimming and J lost 7 bases, with 13 bases between them. This CDR3 is 14 amino acids long. CDR1 and CDR2 (germline): SNHLY, FYNNEI. CDR3 DNA: TGTGCCAGCAGTGGAGAGAGGGCTACTGAAAAACTGTTTTTT. It is translated as CASSGERATEKLFF.

Only a few counts were recorded for this clonotype. The chain employs TRBV7-9 and TRBJ2-3; 10 positions agree with TRBD2. Trimming at V came to 5 bases and at J to 3 bases, leaving 8 bases not matched to a gene. Germline CDR1 SEHNR, CDR2 FQNEAQ (reference sequence). This CDR3 is built from 16 residues. The CDR3 bases are TGTGCCAGCAGCCCGGGACTAGCGAGAGTTACAGATACGCAGTATTTT. This codes for CASSPGLARVTDTQYF. Filled out from reference TRBV7-9 and TRBJ2-3, the complete variable domain reads DTGVSQNPRHKITKRGQNVTFRCDPISEHNRLYWYRQTLGQGPEFLTYFQNEAQLEKSRLLSDRFSAERPKGSFSTLEIQRTEQGDSAMYLCASSPGLARVTDTQYFGPGTRLTVL.